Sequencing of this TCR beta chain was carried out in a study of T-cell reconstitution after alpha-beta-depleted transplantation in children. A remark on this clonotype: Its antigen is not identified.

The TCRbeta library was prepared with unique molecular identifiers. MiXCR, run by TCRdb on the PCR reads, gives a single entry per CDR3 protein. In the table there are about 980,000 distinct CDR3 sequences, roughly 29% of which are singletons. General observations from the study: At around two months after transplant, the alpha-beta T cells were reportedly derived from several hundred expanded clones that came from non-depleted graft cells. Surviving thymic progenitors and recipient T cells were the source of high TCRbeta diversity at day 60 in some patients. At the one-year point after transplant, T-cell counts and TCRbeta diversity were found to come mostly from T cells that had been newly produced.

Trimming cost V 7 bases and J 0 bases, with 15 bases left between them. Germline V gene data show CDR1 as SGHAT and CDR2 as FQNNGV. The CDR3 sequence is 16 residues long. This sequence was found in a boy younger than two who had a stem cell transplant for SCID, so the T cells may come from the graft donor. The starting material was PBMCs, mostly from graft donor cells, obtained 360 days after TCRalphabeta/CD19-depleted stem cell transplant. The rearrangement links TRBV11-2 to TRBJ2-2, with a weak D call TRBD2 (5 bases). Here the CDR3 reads CASITPEGPNTGELFF. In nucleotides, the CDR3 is TGTGCCAGCATCACACCAGAGGGCCCGAACACCGGGGAGCTGTTTTTT.